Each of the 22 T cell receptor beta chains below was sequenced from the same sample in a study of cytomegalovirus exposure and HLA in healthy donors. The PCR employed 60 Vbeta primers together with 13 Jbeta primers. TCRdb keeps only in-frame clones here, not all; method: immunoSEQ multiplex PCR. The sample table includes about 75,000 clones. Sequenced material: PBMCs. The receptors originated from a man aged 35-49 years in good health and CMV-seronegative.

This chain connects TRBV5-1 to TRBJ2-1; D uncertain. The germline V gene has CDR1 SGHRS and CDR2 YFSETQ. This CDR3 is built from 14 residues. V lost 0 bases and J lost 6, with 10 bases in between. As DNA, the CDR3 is TGCGCCAGCAGCTTGGAGCCACCCCGCAATGAGCAGTTCTTC. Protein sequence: CASSLEPPRNEQFF.

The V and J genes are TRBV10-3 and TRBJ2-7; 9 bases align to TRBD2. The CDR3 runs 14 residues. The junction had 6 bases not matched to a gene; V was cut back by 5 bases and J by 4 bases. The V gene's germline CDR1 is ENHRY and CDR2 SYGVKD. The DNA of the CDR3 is TGTGCCATCAGTCGAGCGGGGGGCGGGTACGAGCAGTACTTC. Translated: CAISRAGGGYEQYF.

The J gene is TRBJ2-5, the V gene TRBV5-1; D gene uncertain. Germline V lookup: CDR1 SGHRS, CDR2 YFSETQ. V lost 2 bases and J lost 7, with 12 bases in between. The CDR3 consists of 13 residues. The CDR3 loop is CASSFPGPGTQYF. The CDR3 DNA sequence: TGCGCCAGCAGCTTTCCTGGCCCGGGGACCCAGTACTTC.

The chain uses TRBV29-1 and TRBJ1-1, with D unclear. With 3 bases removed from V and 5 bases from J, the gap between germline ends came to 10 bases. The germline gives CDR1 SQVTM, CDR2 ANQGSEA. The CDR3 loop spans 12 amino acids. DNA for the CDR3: TGCAGCGTTGATCAAGGGAGGACTGAAGCTTTCTTT. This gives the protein CSVDQGRTEAFF.

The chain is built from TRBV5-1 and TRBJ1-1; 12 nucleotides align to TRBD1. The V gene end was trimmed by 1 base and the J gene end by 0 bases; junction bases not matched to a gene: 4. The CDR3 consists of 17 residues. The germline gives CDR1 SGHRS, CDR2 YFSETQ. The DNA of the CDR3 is TGCGCCAGCAGCTTGTGGGGACAGGGGGCGATGAACACTGAAGCTTTCTTT. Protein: CASSLWGQGAMNTEAFF.

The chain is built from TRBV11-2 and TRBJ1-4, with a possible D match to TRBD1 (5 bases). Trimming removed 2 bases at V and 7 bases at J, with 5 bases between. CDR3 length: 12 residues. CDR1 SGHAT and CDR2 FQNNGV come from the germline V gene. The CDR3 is CASSLQGEKLFF. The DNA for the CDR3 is TGTGCCAGCAGCTTACAGGGTGAAAAACTGTTTTTT.

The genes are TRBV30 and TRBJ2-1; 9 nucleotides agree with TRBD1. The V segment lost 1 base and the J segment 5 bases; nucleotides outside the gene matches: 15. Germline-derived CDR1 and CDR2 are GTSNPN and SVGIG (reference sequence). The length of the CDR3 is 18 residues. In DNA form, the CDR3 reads TGTGCCTGGAGTGGCCCGAGAACCGGGACAGGGAAAAACAATGAGCAGTTCTTC. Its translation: CAWSGPRTGTGKNNEQFF.

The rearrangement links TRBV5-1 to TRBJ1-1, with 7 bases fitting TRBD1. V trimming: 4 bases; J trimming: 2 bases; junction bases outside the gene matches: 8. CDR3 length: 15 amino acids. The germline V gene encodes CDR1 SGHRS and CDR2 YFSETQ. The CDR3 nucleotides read TGCGCCAGCAGCCCTTTAGGGACAGCCAACACTGAAGCTTTCTTT. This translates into CASSPLGTANTEAFF.

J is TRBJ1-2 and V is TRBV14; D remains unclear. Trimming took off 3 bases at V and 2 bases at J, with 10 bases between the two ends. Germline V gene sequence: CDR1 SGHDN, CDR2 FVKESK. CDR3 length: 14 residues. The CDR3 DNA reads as TGTGCCAGCAGCCAGATATCAGTAAACTATGGCTACACCTTC. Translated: CASSQISVNYGYTF.

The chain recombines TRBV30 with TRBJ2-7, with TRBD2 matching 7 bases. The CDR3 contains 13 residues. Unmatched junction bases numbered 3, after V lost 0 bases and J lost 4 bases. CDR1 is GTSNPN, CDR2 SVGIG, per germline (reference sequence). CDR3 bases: TGTGCCTGGAGTGTGGGAGGGGCGTACGAGCAGTACTTC. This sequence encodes CAWSVGGAYEQYF.

The DNA of the CDR3 is TGTGCCAGCAGCTTAGGGGGGGGCCCCTACGAGCAGTACTTC. Its translation: CASSLGGGPYEQYF. This rearrangement joins TRBV7-2 to TRBJ2-7; D may be TRBD2 (7 bases). The CDR3 runs to 14 residues. Germline CDR1 reads SGHTA; CDR2 reads FQGNSA. Trimming took 1 base from V and 2 from J, leaving 9 bases between them.

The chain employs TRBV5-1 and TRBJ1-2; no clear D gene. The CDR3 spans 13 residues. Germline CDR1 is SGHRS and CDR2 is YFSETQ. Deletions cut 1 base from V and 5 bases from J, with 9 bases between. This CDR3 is CASSLIPGYGYTF. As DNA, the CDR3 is TGCGCCAGCAGCTTGATCCCGGGATATGGCTACACCTTC. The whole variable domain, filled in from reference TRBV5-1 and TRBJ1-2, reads KAGVTQTPRYLIKTRGQQVTLSCSPISGHRSVSWYQQTPGQGLQFLFEYFSETQRNKGNFPGRFSGRQFSNSRSEMNVSTLELGDSALYLCASSLIPGYGYTFGSGTRLTVV.

CDR3 sequence reads: CATSNHTGRGYGYTF. The CDR3 coding sequence is TGTGCCACCAGCAACCATACGGGCAGGGGCTATGGCTACACCTTC. The rearrangement joins TRBV15 to TRBJ1-2, with a weak D call TRBD1 (6 bases). The germline gives CDR1 LNHNV, CDR2 YYDKDF (reference sequence). This CDR3 is built from 15 residues. The ends were cut back, 4 bases at V and 4 bases at J, with 16 bases in the middle.

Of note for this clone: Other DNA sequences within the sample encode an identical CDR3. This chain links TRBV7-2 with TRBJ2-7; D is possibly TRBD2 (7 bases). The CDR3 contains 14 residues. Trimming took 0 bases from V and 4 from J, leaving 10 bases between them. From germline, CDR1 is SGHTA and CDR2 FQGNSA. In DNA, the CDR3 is TGTGCCAGCAGCTTAGCGGCGGGGGCGTACGAGCAGTACTTC. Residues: CASSLAAGAYEQYF.

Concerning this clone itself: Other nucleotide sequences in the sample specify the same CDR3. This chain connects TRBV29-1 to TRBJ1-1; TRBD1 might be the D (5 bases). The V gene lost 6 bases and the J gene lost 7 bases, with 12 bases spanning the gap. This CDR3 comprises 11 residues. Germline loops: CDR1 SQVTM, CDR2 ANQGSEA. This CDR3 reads CSVVGQIEAFF. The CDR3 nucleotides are TGCAGCGTGGTTGGACAAATTGAAGCTTTCTTT.

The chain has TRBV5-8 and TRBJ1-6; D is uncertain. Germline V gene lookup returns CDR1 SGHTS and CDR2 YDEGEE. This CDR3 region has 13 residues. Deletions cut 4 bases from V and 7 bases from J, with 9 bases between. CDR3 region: CASSLSPNSPLHF. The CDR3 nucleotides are TGTGCCAGCAGCCTGAGCCCCAATTCACCCCTCCACTTT.

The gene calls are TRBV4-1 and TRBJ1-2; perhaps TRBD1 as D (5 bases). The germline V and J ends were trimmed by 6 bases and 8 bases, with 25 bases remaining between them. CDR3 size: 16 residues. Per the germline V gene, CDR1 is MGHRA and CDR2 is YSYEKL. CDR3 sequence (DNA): TGCGCCAGCAGTCTCCAACAGGTGGTCCAGGCTTTAGGCTACACCTTC. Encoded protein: CASSLQQVVQALGYTF.

This chain's CDR3 is CASSPGDIQETQYF. The CDR3, as DNA: TGTGCCAGCAGCCCGGGAGATATTCAAGAGACCCAGTACTTC. The chain recombines TRBV5-4 with TRBJ2-5; D is possibly TRBD2 (6 bases). The CDR3 is 14 residues long. V was shortened by 4 bases and J by 2 bases, with 12 bases between the two germline ends. Per germline, CDR1 SGHNT and CDR2 YYREEE (reference sequence). Full variable domain (remainder filled in from reference TRBV5-4 and TRBJ2-5): ETGVTQSPTHLIKTRGQQVTLRCSSQSGHNTVSWYQQALGQGPQFIFQYYREEENGRGNFPPRFSGLQFPNYSSELNVNALELDDSALYLCASSPGDIQETQYFGPGTRLLVL.

The CDR3 nucleotides read TGTGCCATCAGCTACAGACAGGGCCCGAACACTGAAGCTTTCTTT. It yields the protein CAISYRQGPNTEAFF. The genes are TRBV10-3 and TRBJ1-1, with TRBD1 matching 7 bases. Losses at the gene ends were 6 bases for V and 1 base for J; bases not matched to a gene: 8. The CDR3 covers 15 residues. Germline V gene data show CDR1 as ENHRY and CDR2 as SYGVKD.

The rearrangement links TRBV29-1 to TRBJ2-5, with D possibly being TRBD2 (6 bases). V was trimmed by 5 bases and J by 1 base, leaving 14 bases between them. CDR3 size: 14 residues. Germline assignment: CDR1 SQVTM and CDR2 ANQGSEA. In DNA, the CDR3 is TGCAGCGTTCGCCGGGGGACTCTCCAAGAGACCCAGTACTTC. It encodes CSVRRGTLQETQYF.

The CDR3 DNA reads TGTGCCAGCAGCTCCCCGGGGGGGCTTGGGGAGACCCAGTACTTC. It translates to CASSSPGGLGETQYF. The chain uses TRBV7-9 and TRBJ2-5; 8 nucleotides agree with TRBD2. Germline V gene sequence: CDR1 SEHNR, CDR2 FQNEAQ (reference sequence). This CDR3 region has 15 residues. V trimming: 4 bases; J trimming: 5 bases; junction bases outside the gene matches: 9. Full variable domain (remainder filled in from reference TRBV7-9 and TRBJ2-5): DTGVSQNPRHKITKRGQNVTFRCDPISEHNRLYWYRQTLGQGPEFLTYFQNEAQLEKSRLLSDRFSAERPKGSFSTLEIQRTEQGDSAMYLCASSSPGGLGETQYFGPGTRLLVL.

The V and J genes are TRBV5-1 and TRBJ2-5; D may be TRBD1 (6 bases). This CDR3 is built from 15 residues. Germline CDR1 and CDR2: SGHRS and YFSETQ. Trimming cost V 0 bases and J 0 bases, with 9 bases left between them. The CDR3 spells CASSLGDTHQETQYF. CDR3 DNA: TGCGCCAGCAGCTTGGGGGACACACACCAAGAGACCCAGTACTTC.